These 24 T cell receptor beta chains were sequenced from one sample in a study of beta chain features in type 1 diabetes. These TCRs are of unknown antigen specificity. General observations from the study: Patients with Type 1 diabetes showed moderately but significantly shorter TCRB CDR3s in all four CD4+ subsets.

Reverse transcription of all isolated RNA meant that expressed TCRB transcripts were sequenced. Assay used: immunoSEQ multiplex PCR; TCRdb lists only in-frame clones, some missing. The table records 350,000 to 450,000 clones, approximately 12% of them present only once. Sequencing was done on a sample of naive CD4+ T cells from blood. The receptors derive from a woman between 18 and 30 years old with type 1 diabetes.

The chain combines TRBV29-1 with TRBJ2-1; 12 bases line up with TRBD2. The CDR3 is 15 amino acids. J was trimmed by 8 bases and V by 4 bases; bases with no gene match: 9. Germline V CDR1 and CDR2: SQVTM, ANQGSEA. The CDR3: CSVGGGLAGTDEQFF. The CDR3 DNA sequence: TGCAGCGTTGGGGGGGGACTAGCGGGTACGGATGAGCAGTTCTTC.

V is TRBV29-1 and J is TRBJ2-3; D is uncertain. Trimming removed 7 bases at V and 0 bases at J, with 11 bases between. The CDR3 contains 13 residues. Germline V gene lookup returns CDR1 SQVTM and CDR2 ANQGSEA. The CDR3 spells CSAGSDSTDTQYF. CDR3 DNA: TGCAGCGCCGGGTCTGATAGCACAGATACGCAGTATTTT.

V gene TRBV28 combines with J gene TRBJ2-7; 9 bases map to TRBD2. The CDR3 sequence is 16 residues long. Per germline, CDR1 MDHEN and CDR2 SYDVKM. With 3 bases clipped from V and 1 base from J, the junction kept 7 bases outside the gene matches. CDR3 sequence: CASSLGTSYRSYEQYF. CDR3 in DNA: TGTGCCAGCAGTTTGGGGACTAGCTATAGATCCTACGAGCAGTACTTC.

CDR3 DNA: TGTGCCAGCAGCTTGGAGCTAAGGGGGATCTATGAGCAGTTCTTC. Encoded protein: CASSLELRGIYEQFF. The chain carries TRBV5-5 and TRBJ2-1, with a weak D call TRBD1 (6 bases). With 0 bases removed from V and 8 bases from J, the gap between germline ends came to 15 bases. From germline, CDR1 is SGHKS and CDR2 YYEKEE (reference sequence). CDR3 length: 15 amino acids.

This clone was detected only a few times. The CDR3 bases are TGTGCCAGCAGCTCCGCACAGGACTACGAGCAGTACTTC. It codes for CASSSAQDYEQYF. The chain combines TRBV7-3 with TRBJ2-7, with a possible D match to TRBD1 (5 bases). The CDR3 runs 13 residues. Deletions cut 4 bases from V and 3 bases from J, with 10 bases between. Germline V lookup: CDR1 SGHTA, CDR2 FQGTGA.

The genes are TRBV25-1 and TRBJ2-7, with no clear D. The V gene lost 4 bases and the J gene lost 6 bases, with 7 bases spanning the gap. CDR1 and CDR2 from the germline V gene are MGHDK and SYGVNS. There are 11 residues in the CDR3. CDR3 DNA sequence: TGTGCCAGCAGTGCCCTTCTCGAGCAGTACTTC. It codes for CASSALLEQYF.

The chain joins TRBV6-5 to TRBJ2-2, with D hard to call. Germline values: CDR1 MNHEY, CDR2 SVGAGI. CDR3 length: 12 amino acids. Trimming cost V 2 bases and J 4 bases, with 2 bases left between them. The CDR3 DNA sequence: TGTGCCAGCAGTTACCTCACCGGGGAGCTGTTTTTT. Amino acid sequence: CASSYLTGELFF.

This clone was detected a few times. V gene TRBV28 combines with J gene TRBJ2-6; 7 bases agree with TRBD2. V lost 7 bases and J lost 3; bases outside the gene matches: 12. CDR1 is MDHEN and CDR2 is SYDVKM in the germline V gene. This CDR3 comprises 17 residues. The CDR3 spells CASTSGGKVGGANVLTF. The CDR3 nucleotides are TGTGCCAGCACCTCCGGGGGGAAGGTTGGTGGGGCCAACGTCCTGACTTTC.

This clone was picked up a small number of times. This rearrangement joins TRBV19 to TRBJ2-1; the match to TRBD1 covers 8 bases. Looked up from germline, CDR1 is LNHDA and CDR2 is SQIVND (reference sequence). The CDR3 sequence is 12 residues long. J was trimmed by 6 bases and V by 5 bases; bases with no gene match: 0. CDR3 nucleotides: TGTGCCAGTAGTGGACAGGGCAATGAGCAGTTCTTC. Translated, it gives CASSGQGNEQFF. The variable domain in full, with the rest retrieved from reference TRBV19 and TRBJ2-1, is DGGITQSPKYLFRKEGQNVTLSCEQNLNHDAMYWYRQDPGQGLRLIYYSQIVNDFQKGDIAEGYSVSREKKESFPLTVTSAQKNPTAFYLCASSGQGNEQFFGPGTRLTVL.

In its sample, this clone was seen a few times. The V and J genes are TRBV19 and TRBJ1-5; TRBD1 aligns across 8 bases. Losses at the gene ends were 1 base for V and 6 bases for J; bases not matched to a gene: 2. Per the germline V gene, CDR1 is LNHDA and CDR2 is SQIVND (reference sequence). This CDR3 spans 14 amino acids. The CDR3 here is CASSIVGQGQPQHF. DNA for the CDR3: TGTGCCAGTAGTATAGTTGGACAGGGTCAGCCCCAGCATTTT.

This clone has a handful of counts. The chain links TRBV28 to TRBJ2-7, with 9 bases aligning to TRBD1. CDR3 length: 17 amino acids. The V segment lost 8 bases and the J segment 5 bases; nucleotides outside the gene matches: 19. The germline CDR1 and CDR2 sequences are MDHEN and SYDVKM. The CDR3 nucleotides read TGTGCCAGCTACTCGACCGGGGACAGGGTGGCATCGGACGAGCAGTACTTC. This encodes CASYSTGDRVASDEQYF.

The gene calls are TRBV6-5 and TRBJ2-7; TRBD2 might be the D (5 bases). Germline CDR1 is MNHEY and CDR2 is SVGAGI. Trimming removed 2 bases from V and 2 bases from J, with 13 bases in between. This CDR3 has 15 amino acids. CDR3 sequence (DNA): TGTGCCAGCAGTTACGGCCCTAGCAACGCCTACGAGCAGTACTTC. Its translation: CASSYGPSNAYEQYF.

This clone showed up just a few times. This sequence joins TRBV5-4 and TRBJ2-7; TRBD1 matches at 7 bases. CDR3 size: 14 residues. V lost 4 bases, J lost 4 bases, and 8 bases stayed unmatched. Germline CDR1 SGHNT, CDR2 YYREEE (reference sequence). This CDR3 reads CASSPRDSGYEQYF. CDR3 bases: TGTGCCAGCAGCCCCCGGGACAGTGGATACGAGCAGTACTTC.

The gene calls are TRBV7-9 and TRBJ1-1; D uncertain. V lost 1 base, J lost 6 bases, and 18 bases lay in between. Germline CDR1 SEHNR, CDR2 FQNEAQ (reference sequence). The CDR3 runs to 16 residues. The CDR3 here is CASSLDLPSVYPEAFF. CDR3 DNA: TGTGCCAGCAGCTTAGACCTTCCCTCGGTGTACCCTGAAGCTTTCTTT.

This clone came up a few times. The gene calls are TRBV4-3 and TRBJ2-7; 7 bases are a match to TRBD1. The germline V gene encodes CDR1 LGHNA and CDR2 YSLEER. The length of the CDR3 is 16 residues. V lost 5 bases to trimming and J lost 1 base; unmatched junction nucleotides: 11. Here the CDR3 reads CASSYRTGDGSYEQYF. The DNA for the CDR3 is TGCGCCAGCAGCTATCGCACAGGGGATGGATCCTACGAGCAGTACTTC.

This clone was found a few times. The chain links TRBV5-4 to TRBJ2-1; TRBD1 matches at 8 bases. V was pared by 6 bases and J by 6 bases, with 11 bases of the junction left unmatched. Germline V gives CDR1 SGHNT, CDR2 YYREEE (reference sequence). This CDR3 has 15 residues. DNA for the CDR3: TGTGCCAGCACCCAATGGCAGGGGGCTTTCAATGAGCAGTTCTTC. Amino acid sequence: CASTQWQGAFNEQFF.

The chain employs TRBV9 and TRBJ1-6; 7 nucleotides match TRBD1. With 0 bases clipped from V and 7 bases from J, the junction kept 7 bases outside the gene matches. The CDR3 has 16 residues. Germline CDR1 reads SGDLS; CDR2 reads YYNGEE. CDR3 sequence (DNA): TGTGCCAGCAGCGTAGGAGGGGGCGGACGAAATTCACCCCTCCACTTT. Translated, it gives CASSVGGGGRNSPLHF. The full variable domain, in which reference TRBV9 and TRBJ1-6 provide the parts outside the CDR3, is DSGVTQTPKHLITATGQRVTLRCSPRSGDLSVYWYQQSLDQGLQFLIQYYNGEERAKGNILERFSAQQFPDLHSELNLSSLELGDSALYFCASSVGGGGRNSPLHFGNGTRLTVT.

The rearrangement joins TRBV29-1 to TRBJ2-1; D is ambiguous. The CDR3 sequence is 14 residues long. With 4 bases removed from V and 0 bases from J, the gap between germline ends came to 10 bases. The germline V gene has CDR1 SQVTM and CDR2 ANQGSEA. In DNA, the CDR3 is TGCAGCGTTGGCCGCGATCCCTCCTACAATGAGCAGTTCTTC. Protein product: CSVGRDPSYNEQFF.

V is TRBV7-9 and J is TRBJ2-5; 8 positions match TRBD1. The CDR3 contains 15 residues. Germline assignment: CDR1 SEHNR and CDR2 FQNEAQ (reference sequence). The V and J ends lost 10 bases and 2 bases, in that order; junction bases with no gene match: 12. DNA for the CDR3: TGTGCCACCGGGGGACAGGCAAACTCACAAGAGACCCAGTACTTC. Encoded protein: CATGGQANSQETQYF.

A few counts support this clone. This sequence joins TRBV30 and TRBJ2-5; D gene unclear. The V gene's germline CDR1 is GTSNPN and CDR2 SVGIG (reference sequence). The CDR3 loop spans 13 amino acids. V was shortened by 0 bases and J by 1 base, with 6 bases between the two germline ends. This chain's CDR3 is CAWSVRVQETQYF. The CDR3 nucleotides are TGTGCCTGGAGTGTCCGAGTCCAAGAGACCCAGTACTTC.

To note about this clone: The junction shows a germline mismatch at one end, possibly a read error. The V and J genes are TRBV7-7 and TRBJ2-7, with 7 bases matching TRBD2. The CDR3 totals 12 residues. CDR1 is SSHAT and CDR2 is FNYEAQ in the germline V gene (reference sequence). The CDR3 coding sequence is TGTGCTAGCAGTTCCCCGGGGGGCGAGCAGTACTTC. Amino acid sequence: CASSSPGGEQYF. The variable domain in full, completed from reference TRBV7-7 and TRBJ2-7, reads GAGVSQSPRYKVTKRGQDVTLRCDPISSHATLYWYQQALGQGPEFLTYFNYEAQPDKSGLPSDRFSAERPEGSISTLTIQRTEQRDSAMYRCASSSPGGEQYFGPGTRLTVT.

This clone was recorded a few times. The rearrangement links TRBV6-1 to TRBJ1-2, with TRBD1 matching over 7 bases. CDR3 length equals 15 residues. From germline, CDR1 is MNHNS and CDR2 SASEGT. Unmatched junction bases numbered 11, after V lost 2 bases and J lost 8 bases. The CDR3 DNA sequence: TGTGCCAGCAGTGAATTGTACAGGGGAAGCTCGGGCTACACCTTC. Translation gives CASSELYRGSSGYTF.

The rearrangement links TRBV5-1 to TRBJ1-1; 9 bases line up with TRBD1. The CDR3 totals 14 residues. Germline V gene sequence: CDR1 SGHRS, CDR2 YFSETQ. Losses at the gene ends were 4 bases for V and 10 bases for J; bases not matched to a gene: 11. The CDR3 DNA is TGCGCCAGCAGCGTTGGACAGGGGACCGTCGGAGCTTTCTTT. It encodes CASSVGQGTVGAFF.

This clone occurred a few times. This chain links TRBV25-1 with TRBJ2-3, with D hard to call. This CDR3 is 11 amino acids long. CDR1 MGHDK and CDR2 SYGVNS come from the germline V gene. V lost 2 bases and J 5 bases, leaving 2 bases between the germline ends. As DNA, the CDR3 is TGTGCCAGCAGTGAACGAGATACGCAGTATTTT. Its translation: CASSERDTQYF.